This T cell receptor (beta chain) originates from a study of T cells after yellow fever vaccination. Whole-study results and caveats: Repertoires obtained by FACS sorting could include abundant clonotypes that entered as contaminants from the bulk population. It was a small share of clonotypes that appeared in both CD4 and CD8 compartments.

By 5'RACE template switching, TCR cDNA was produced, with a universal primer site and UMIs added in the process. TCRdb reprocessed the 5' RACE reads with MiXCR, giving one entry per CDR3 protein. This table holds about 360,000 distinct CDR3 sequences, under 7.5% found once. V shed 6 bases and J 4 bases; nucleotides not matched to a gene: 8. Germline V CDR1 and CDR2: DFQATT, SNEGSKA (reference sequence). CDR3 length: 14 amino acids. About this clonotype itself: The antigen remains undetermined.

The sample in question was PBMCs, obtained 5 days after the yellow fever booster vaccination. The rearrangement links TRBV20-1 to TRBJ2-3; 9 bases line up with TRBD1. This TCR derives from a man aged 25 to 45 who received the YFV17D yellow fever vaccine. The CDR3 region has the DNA TGCAGTGCACCTCGACAGGGGGTTGCAGATACGCAGTATTTT. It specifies CSAPRQGVADTQYF.